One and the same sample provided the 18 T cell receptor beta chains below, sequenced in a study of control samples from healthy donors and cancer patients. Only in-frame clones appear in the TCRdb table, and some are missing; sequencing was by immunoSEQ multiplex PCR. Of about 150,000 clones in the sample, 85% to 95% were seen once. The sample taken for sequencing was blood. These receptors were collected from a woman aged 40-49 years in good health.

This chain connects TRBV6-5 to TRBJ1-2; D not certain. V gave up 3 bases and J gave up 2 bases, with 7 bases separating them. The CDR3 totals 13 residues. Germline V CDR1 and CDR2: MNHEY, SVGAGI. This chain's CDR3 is CASSYWENYGYTF. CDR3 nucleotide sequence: TGTGCCAGCAGTTATTGGGAGAACTATGGCTACACCTTC.

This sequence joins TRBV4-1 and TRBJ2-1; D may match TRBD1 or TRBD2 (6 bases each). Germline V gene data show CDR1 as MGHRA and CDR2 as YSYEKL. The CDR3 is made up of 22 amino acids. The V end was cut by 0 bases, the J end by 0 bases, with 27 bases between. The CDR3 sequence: CASSQDEVLAPKRGHSYNEQFF. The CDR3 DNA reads TGCGCCAGCAGCCAAGATGAGGTCCTAGCGCCAAAACGGGGGCACTCCTACAATGAGCAGTTCTTC.

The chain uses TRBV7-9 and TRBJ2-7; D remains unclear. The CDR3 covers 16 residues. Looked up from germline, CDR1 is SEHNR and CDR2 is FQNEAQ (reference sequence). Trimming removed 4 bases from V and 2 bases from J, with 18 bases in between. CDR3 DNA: TGTGCCAGCAGCTCAATGGTGGGCCCTCAAGCCTACGAGCAGTACTTC. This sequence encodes CASSSMVGPQAYEQYF.

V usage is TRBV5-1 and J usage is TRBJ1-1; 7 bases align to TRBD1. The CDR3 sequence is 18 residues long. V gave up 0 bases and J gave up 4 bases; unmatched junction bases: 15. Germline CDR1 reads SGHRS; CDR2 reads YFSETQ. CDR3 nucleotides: TGCGCCAGCAGCTTGGGGCCGCCAGGGGGGGTCGTCGGCACTGAAGCTTTCTTT. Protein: CASSLGPPGGVVGTEAFF.

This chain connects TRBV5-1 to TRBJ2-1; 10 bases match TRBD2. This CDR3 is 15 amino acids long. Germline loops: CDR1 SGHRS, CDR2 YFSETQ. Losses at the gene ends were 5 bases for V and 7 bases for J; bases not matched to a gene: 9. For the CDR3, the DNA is TGCGCCAGCAGTACATGGGGGACTAGCGCTAATGAGCAGTTCTTC. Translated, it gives CASSTWGTSANEQFF.

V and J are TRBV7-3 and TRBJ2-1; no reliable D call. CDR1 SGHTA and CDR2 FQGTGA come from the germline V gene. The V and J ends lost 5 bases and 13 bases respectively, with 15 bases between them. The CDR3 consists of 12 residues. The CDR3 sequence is CASSLYLGPQFF. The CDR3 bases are TGTGCCAGCAGCCTCTACCTAGGTCCCCAGTTCTTC. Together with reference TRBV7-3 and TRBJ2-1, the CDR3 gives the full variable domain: GAGVSQTPSNKVTEKGKYVELRCDPISGHTALYWYRQSLGQGPEFLIYFQGTGAADDSGLPNDRFFAVRPEGSVSTLKIQRTERGDSAVYLCASSLYLGPQFFGPGTRLTVL.

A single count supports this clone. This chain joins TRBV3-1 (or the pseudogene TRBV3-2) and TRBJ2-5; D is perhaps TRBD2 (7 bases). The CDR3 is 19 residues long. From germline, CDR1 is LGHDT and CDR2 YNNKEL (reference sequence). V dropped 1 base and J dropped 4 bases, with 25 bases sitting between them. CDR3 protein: CASSQVGGGRQDPPETQYF. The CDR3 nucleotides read TGTGCCAGCAGCCAAGTTGGGGGGGGGCGGCAGGATCCCCCAGAGACCCAGTACTTC.

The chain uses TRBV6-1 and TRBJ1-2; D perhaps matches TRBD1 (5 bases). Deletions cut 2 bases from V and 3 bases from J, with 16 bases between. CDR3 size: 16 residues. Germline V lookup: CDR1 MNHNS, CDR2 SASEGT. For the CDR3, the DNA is TGTGCCAGCAGTGAACCCATTGCCGGGACCTACTATGGCTACACCTTC. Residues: CASSEPIAGTYYGYTF.

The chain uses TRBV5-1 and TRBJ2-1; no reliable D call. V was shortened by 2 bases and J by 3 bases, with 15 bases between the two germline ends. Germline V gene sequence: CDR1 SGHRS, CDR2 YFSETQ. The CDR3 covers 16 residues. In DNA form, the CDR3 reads TGCGCCAGCAGCTTATCGGCCCAGCGAAACTACAATGAGCAGTTCTTC. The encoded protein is CASSLSAQRNYNEQFF.

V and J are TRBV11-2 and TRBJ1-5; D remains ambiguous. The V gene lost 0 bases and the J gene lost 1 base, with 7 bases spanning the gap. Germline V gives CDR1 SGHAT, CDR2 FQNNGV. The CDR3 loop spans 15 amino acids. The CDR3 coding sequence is TGTGCCAGCAGCTTAGACTCTCTAAGCAATCAGCCCCAGCATTTT. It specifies CASSLDSLSNQPQHF.

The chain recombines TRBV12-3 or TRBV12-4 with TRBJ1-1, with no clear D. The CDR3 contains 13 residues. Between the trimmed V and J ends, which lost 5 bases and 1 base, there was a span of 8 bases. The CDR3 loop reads CASSQERNTEAFF. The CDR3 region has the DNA TGTGCCAGCAGTCAGGAGAGGAACACTGAAGCTTTCTTT.

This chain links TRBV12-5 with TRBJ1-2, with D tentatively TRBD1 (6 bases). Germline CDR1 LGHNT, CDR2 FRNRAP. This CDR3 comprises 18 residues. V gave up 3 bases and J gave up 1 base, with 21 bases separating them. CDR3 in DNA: TGTGCTAGTGGTTTCCTAAACTCCCCCCGGGACATTAACTATGGCTACACCTTC. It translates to CASGFLNSPRDINYGYTF.

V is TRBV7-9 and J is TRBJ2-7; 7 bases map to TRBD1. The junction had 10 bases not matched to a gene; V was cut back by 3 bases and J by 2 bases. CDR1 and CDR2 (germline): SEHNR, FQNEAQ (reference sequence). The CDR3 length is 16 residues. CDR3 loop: CASSFNRDRAAYEQYF. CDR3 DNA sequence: TGTGCCAGCAGCTTCAACCGGGACAGAGCCGCCTACGAGCAGTACTTC.

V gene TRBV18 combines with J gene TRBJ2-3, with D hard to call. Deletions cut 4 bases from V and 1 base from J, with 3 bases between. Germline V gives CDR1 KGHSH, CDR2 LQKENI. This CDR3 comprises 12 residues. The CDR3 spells CASSHGTDTQYF. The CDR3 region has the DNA TGTGCCAGCTCACATGGCACAGATACGCAGTATTTT.

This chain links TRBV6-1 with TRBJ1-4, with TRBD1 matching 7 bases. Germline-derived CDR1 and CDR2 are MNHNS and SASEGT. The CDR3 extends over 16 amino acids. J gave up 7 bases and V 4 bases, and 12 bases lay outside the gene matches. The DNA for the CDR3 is TGTGCCAGCAGTGTAGACAGGGAGGGAGGCAGTGAAAAACTGTTTTTT. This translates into CASSVDREGGSEKLFF.

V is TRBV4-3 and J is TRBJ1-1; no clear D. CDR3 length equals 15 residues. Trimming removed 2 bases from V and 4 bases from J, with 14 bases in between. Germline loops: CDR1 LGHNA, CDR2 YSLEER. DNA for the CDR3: TGCGCCAGCAGCCAATCTGCTGTGGAAACCACTGAAGCTTTCTTT. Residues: CASSQSAVETTEAFF.

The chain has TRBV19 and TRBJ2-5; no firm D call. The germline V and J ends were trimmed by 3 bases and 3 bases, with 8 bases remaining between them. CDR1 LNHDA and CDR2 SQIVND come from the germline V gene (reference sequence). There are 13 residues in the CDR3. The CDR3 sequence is CASSISKEETQYF. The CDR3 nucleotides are TGTGCCAGTAGTATCTCTAAGGAAGAGACCCAGTACTTC.

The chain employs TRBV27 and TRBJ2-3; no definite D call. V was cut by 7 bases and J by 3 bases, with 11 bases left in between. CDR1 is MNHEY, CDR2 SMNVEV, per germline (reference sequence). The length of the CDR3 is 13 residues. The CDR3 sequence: CASTPAETDTQYF. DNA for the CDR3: TGTGCCAGCACCCCGGCCGAGACAGATACGCAGTATTTT.